This T cell receptor beta chain was obtained from a study of blood T cell repertoires in COVID-19. Original methodology: Reference gene primer amplification gave estimated nucleated cell counts. Clones were sequenced by immunoSEQ multiplex PCR, and TCRdb holds only the in-frame ones, with some missing. Clonal size and the V and J genes are those of that table, whereas D and trimming came from the DNA. The sample has 310,000 or so clones, about nine tenths seen once; the top ten hold approximately 11%. CDR1 and CDR2 (germline): SQVTM, ANQGSEA. The V and J ends lost 7 bases and 4 bases, in that order; junction bases with no gene match: 12. The CDR3 contains 14 residues.

This TCR was recovered from a woman aged 25 to 39 with COVID-19, enrolled during active disease. Input material: peripheral blood. This chain joins TRBV29-1 and TRBJ2-5; TRBD2 matches at 7 bases. CDR3 sequence: CSGGPGRAAETQYF. In DNA form, the CDR3 reads TGCAGCGGTGGGCCGGGGAGGGCCGCAGAGACCCAGTACTTC.